The entry that follows covers one T cell receptor beta chain sequence. Its recognized antigen is unknown. No much larger clonotype is one base removed from it; base qualities were not supplied. The immunoSEQ Assay, a bias-controlled multiplex PCR, was used to amplify TCRbeta CDR3 regions from genomic DNA. Under the source paper's analysis protocol: Within the assay, amplification of reference gene primers was used to estimate how many nucleated cells each sample contained. To quantify the absolute abundance of each unique TCRbeta CDR3 rearrangement, sequence reads were collapsed and filtered. For each sample, productive Simpson clonality was calculated by taking the square root of Simpson's diversity index across productive rearrangements. TCRdb carries this immuneACCESS record with in-frame sequences only. Its versions omit some clonotypes, under half of them owing to an unresolved V gene in the studies checked, with the rest unexplained. From that table come the V and J calls and clone size; the DNA was used to work out D and trimming. This sample is represented by about 200,000 clones; 70% to 85% of them were singletons. About 15% of the sample is in the top ten clones.

The data derive from a study of blood T cell repertoires in COVID-19 (dated by TCRdb to about 2020). Broadly, across the study: Samples from collaborators originated in the United States, Italy and Spain and spanned both the acute and convalescent phases of COVID-19. The prospective study material was composed of cDNA or gDNA derived from T cells, B-cell-depleted T cells, or PBMCs. The repertoires were made available in a free public database intended to serve as a resource for research on the immune response to SARS-CoV-2. Where available, HLA class I and class II types were obtained from metadata supplied by the sample provider rather than from assay-based typing. Subjects who had been exposed to COVID-19, were actively infected with it, or had recovered from it provided the deeply sampled blood TCRbeta repertoires that made up the dataset. Samples came from the ongoing ImmuneRACE study (first 160 participants) plus 1,254 subjects from 6 global collaborators. Nearly every sample came with metadata listing a de-identified subject ID, COVID-19 status, age in years and sex.

General findings and caveats noted by the study authors: Clinical and demographic metadata were provided uncurated, with the amount varying by source and participant.

Spanning cysteine to phenylalanine, the CDR3 consists of 13 amino acids. The CDR3 DNA has 39 bases and is translated from base 1. Based on the germline V gene, the CDR1 and CDR2 sequences are SNHLY and FYNNEI. V loses 1 base of germline sequence and J loses 2 bases, and the interval between the two ends is 6 bases. Participants in the prospective study were aged roughly 18 to 100 years, lived in 24 United States geographic areas, and enrolled through a virtual design. To assign participants to cohorts, the prospective study relied on clinical history that participants themselves reported in a screening survey and a study questionnaire. Recovered participants in ImmuneRACE Cohort 3 were defined by two consecutive negative NP/OP PCR tests, clearance by a healthcare professional, or resolution of symptoms. In the prospective study, whole blood, serum and a nasopharyngeal or oropharyngeal swab were collected from each participant by mobile phlebotomists. Prospective study participants could optionally give additional blood draws and questionnaires over an approximately 2-month period. Before DNA extraction, blood samples from the prospective study were shipped at room temperature or frozen.

Recombination linked TRBV2 to TRBJ2-7, with the D gene uncertain. This TCR was sampled from a man aged 40-49 years who had recovered from COVID-19. The sample was PBMCs or T cells enriched from blood (not recorded which). The bases are TGTGCCAGCAGTGAAGACACGACCTACGAGCAGTACTTC. It is translated as CASSEDTTYEQYF.